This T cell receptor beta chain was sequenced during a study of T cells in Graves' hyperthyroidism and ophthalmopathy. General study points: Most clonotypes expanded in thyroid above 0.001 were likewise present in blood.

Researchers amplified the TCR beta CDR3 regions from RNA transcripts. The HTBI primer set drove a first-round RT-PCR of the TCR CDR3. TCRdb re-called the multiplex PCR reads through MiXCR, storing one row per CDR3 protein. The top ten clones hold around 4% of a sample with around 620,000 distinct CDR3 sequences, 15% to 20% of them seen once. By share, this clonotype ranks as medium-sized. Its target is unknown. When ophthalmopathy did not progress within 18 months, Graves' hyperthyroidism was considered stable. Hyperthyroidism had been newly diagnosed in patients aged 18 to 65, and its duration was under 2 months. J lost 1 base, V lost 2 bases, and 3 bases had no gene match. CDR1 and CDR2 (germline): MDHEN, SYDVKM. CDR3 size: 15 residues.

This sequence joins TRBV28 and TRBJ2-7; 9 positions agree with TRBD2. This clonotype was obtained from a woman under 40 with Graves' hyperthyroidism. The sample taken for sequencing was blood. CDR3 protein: CASSLSAGGSYEQYF. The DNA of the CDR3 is TGTGCCAGCAGTTTAAGCGCGGGGGGGTCCTACGAGCAGTACTTC.